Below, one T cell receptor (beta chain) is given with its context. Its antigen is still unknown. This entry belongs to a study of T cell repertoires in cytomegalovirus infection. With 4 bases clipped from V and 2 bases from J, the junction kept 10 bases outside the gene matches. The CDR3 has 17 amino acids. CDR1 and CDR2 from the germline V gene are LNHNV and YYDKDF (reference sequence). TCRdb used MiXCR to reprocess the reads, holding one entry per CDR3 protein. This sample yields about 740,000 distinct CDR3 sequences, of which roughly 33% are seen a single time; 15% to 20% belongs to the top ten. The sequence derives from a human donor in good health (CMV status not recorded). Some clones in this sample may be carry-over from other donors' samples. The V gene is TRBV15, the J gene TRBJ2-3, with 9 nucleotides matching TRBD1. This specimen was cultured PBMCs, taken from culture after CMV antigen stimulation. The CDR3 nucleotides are TGTGCCACCAGCAAAACCCCGGGACAGGGACACACAGATACGCAGTATTTT. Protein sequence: CATSKTPGQGHTDTQYF.